The 9 T cell receptor beta chains reported below all come from one sample, sequenced in a study of regulatory dendritic cells for organ transplantation. Here immunoSEQ multiplex PCR was the method, and the copy in TCRdb shows in-frame clones only, minus some. This table has over 25,000 clones, around 84% appearing once. Sequencing was performed on naive CD4+ T cells from blood. Subset meaning: CD45RA+ naive T cells. The receptors shown here come from a human donor in good health.

This clone was recorded a few times. The chain has TRBV5-1 and TRBJ1-2, with D uncertain. Germline V gene data show CDR1 as SGHRS and CDR2 as YFSETQ. The CDR3 runs 13 residues. Trimming left V 3 bases short and J 8 bases short, with 14 bases between. CDR3 in DNA: TGCGCCAGCAGCTCTTCAGAGCCAGCGGGCTACACCTTC. Translated, it gives CASSSSEPAGYTF.

The chain employs TRBV4-1 and TRBJ2-2; 7 positions agree with TRBD1. V gave up 0 bases and J gave up 4 bases; unmatched junction bases: 2. The germline V gene encodes CDR1 MGHRA and CDR2 YSYEKL. CDR3 length: 15 residues. The DNA for the CDR3 is TGCGCCAGCAGCCAAGAGTACAGGGGCACCGGGGAGCTGTTTTTT. This encodes CASSQEYRGTGELFF.

The rearrangement joins TRBV11-2 to TRBJ2-3, with D maybe TRBD2 (5 bases). The germline V gene encodes CDR1 SGHAT and CDR2 FQNNGV. This CDR3 is 13 amino acids long. V was trimmed by 1 base and J by 7 bases, leaving 9 bases between them. CDR3 sequence reads: CASSLGGLYTQYF. The CDR3 DNA reads TGTGCCAGCAGCTTAGGAGGGCTGTATACGCAGTATTTT.

The V gene is TRBV2, the J gene TRBJ2-7, with a tentative D call TRBD1 (6 bases). CDR1 is SNHLY, CDR2 FYNNEI, per germline. This CDR3 has 12 residues. Between the trimmed V and J ends, which lost 4 bases and 9 bases, there was a span of 13 bases. CDR3 in amino acids: CASSANRVPQYF. CDR3 nucleotides: TGTGCCAGCAGTGCCAACAGGGTTCCGCAGTACTTC.

V and J are TRBV7-2 and TRBJ1-5; 9 nucleotides line up with TRBD1. CDR1 is SGHTA, CDR2 FQGNSA, per germline. The CDR3 has 17 amino acids. V shed 4 bases and J 0 bases; nucleotides not matched to a gene: 7. The CDR3 region has the DNA TGTGCCAGCAGCTCCTCCCTGGACAGGGGTAGCAATCAGCCCCAGCATTTT. Translated, it gives CASSSSLDRGSNQPQHF.

This chain joins TRBV4-2 and TRBJ2-1, with 12 bases that match TRBD2. With V trimmed by 3 bases and J by 9 bases, 6 bases remained unmatched. Germline V CDR1 and CDR2: LGHNA, YNFKEQ. The CDR3 contains 15 residues. The CDR3 region has the DNA TGTGCCAGCAGCCACCTAGCGGGGGGGCGCGCTGAGCAGTTCTTC. As protein: CASSHLAGGRAEQFF.

The chain recombines TRBV2 with TRBJ1-2; 8 nucleotides agree with TRBD1. The CDR3 runs 15 residues. Trimming took 5 bases from V and 4 from J; bases not matched to a gene: 9. From germline, CDR1 is SNHLY and CDR2 FYNNEI. CDR3 loop: CASSPTGEYGYGYTF. CDR3 coding DNA: TGTGCCAGCAGTCCGACAGGGGAGTACGGCTATGGCTACACCTTC.

The chain links TRBV7-9 to TRBJ1-1, with 9 bases matching TRBD1. The V gene end was trimmed by 5 bases and the J gene end by 2 bases; junction bases not matched to a gene: 9. Germline assignment: CDR1 SEHNR and CDR2 FQNEAQ (reference sequence). The CDR3 length is 16 residues. The CDR3 region is CASSRRRGQGNTEAFF. CDR3 nucleotides: TGTGCCAGCAGCAGACGACGGGGACAGGGTAACACTGAAGCTTTCTTT.

The CDR3 sequence: CASSSRVSKNEQFF. CDR3 coding DNA: TGCGCCAGCAGCTCCAGGGTTTCTAAGAATGAGCAGTTCTTC. This rearrangement joins TRBV5-1 to TRBJ2-1; weak D call: TRBD1 (5 bases). Trimming removed 3 bases at V and 7 bases at J, with 14 bases between. This CDR3 has 14 amino acids. Germline V gene sequence: CDR1 SGHRS, CDR2 YFSETQ.